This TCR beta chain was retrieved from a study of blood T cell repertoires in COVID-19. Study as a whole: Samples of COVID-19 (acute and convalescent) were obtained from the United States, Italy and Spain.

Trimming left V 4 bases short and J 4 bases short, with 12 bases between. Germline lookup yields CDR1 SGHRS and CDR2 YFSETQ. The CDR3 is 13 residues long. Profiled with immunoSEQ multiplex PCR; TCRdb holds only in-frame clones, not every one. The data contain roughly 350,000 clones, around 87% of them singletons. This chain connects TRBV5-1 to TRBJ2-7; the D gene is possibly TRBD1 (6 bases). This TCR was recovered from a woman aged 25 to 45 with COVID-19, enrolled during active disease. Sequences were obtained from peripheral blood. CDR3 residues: CASSPGQLYEQYF. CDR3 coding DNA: TGCGCCAGCAGCCCGGGACAACTTTACGAGCAGTACTTC.